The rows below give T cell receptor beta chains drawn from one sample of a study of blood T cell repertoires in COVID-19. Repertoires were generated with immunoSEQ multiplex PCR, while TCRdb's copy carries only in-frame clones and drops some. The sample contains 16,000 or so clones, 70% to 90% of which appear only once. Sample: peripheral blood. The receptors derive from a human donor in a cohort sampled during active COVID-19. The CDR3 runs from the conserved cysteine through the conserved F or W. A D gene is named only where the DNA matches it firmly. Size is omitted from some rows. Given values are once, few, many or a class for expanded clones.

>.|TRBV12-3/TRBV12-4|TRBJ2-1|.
TGTGCCAGCAGCATAATCGGGGGTGAGCAGTTCTTC
CASSIIGGEQFF
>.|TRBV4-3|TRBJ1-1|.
TGCGCCAGCAGCCCAACGAACGGGGGGCCCACTGAAGCTTTCTTT
CASSPTNGGPTEAFF
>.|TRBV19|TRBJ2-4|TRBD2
TGTGCCAGTAGTCCCCGGACTAGCGGGGGGGGACAAAACATTCAGTACTTC
CASSPRTSGGGQNIQYF
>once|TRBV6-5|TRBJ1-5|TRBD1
TGTGCCAGCAGTTACACGGGACAGGGCTCACCACAGCATTTT
CASSYTGQGSPQHF
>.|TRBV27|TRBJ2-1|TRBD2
TGTGCCACTCGGGGGGGCCTACCCTACAATGAGCAGTTCTTC
CATRGGLPYNEQFF
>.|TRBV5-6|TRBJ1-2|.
TGTGCCAGCAGCTTTTTGCAGGGTGACTATGGCTACACCTTC
CASSFLQGDYGYTF
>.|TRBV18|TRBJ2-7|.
TGTGCCAGCTCACCTCGGGAAGCGCTCGTCGAGCAGTACTTC
CASSPREALVEQYF
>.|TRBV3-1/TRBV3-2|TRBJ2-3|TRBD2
TGTGCCAGCAGATCCGGGCTGGCTAGCGGGGGACCTAGCACAGATACGCAGTATTTT
CASRSGLASGGPSTDTQYF
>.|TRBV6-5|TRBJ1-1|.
TGTGCCAGCAGTAGGTACACAGGTAACACTGAAGCTTTCTTT
CASSRYTGNTEAFF
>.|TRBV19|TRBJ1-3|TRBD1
TGTGCCAGTACCCCGACAGGGGCAAGCTCTGGAAACACCATATATTTT
CASTPTGASSGNTIYF
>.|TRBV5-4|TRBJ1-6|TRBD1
TGTGCCAGCAGCTCACCCGACAGGGGGTTAAATTCACCCCTCCACTTT
CASSSPDRGLNSPLHF
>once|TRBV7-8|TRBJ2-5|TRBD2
TGTGCCAGCAGCATCCCAGCGGGGGTCCAGGAGACCCAGTACTTC
CASSIPAGVQETQYF
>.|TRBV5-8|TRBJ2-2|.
TGTGCCAGCAGCCTAGTCCGAGGCGGCACCGGGGAGCTGTTTTTT
CASSLVRGGTGELFF
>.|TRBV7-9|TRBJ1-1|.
TGTGCCAGCAGCGAGGGAGACACTGAAGCTTTCTTT
CASSEGDTEAFF
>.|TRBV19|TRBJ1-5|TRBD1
TGTGCCAGCCTGGGACAGGCTCTCGGTGAGCCCCAGCATTTT
CASLGQALGEPQHF
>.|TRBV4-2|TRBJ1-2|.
TGTGCCAGCAGCCAAGAAGCGGAAAACTATGGCTACACCTTC
CASSQEAENYGYTF
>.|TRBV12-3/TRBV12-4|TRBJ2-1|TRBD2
TGTGCCAGCAGGGCGGGGGTATACAATGAGCAGTTCTTC
CASRAGVYNEQFF
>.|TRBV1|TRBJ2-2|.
TGCACCAGCCGGTCGGGGGACCGGACCGGGGAGCTGTTTTTT
CTSRSGDRTGELFF
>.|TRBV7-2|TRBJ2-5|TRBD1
TGTGCCAGCAGCTTAGGGACAGGGGAAGAGACCCAGTACTTC
CASSLGTGEETQYF
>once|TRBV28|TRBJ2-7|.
TGTGCCAGCAGTCCCCGGTGGGGGGTCGGGGAGCAGTACTTC
CASSPRWGVGEQYF
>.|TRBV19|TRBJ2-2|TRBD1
TGTGCCAGTAGCGGGACAGGGGTGGGTCCCGGGGAGCTGTTTTTT
CASSGTGVGPGELFF
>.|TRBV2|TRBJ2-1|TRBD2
TGTGCCAGCACCCCATCTAGCGGGGGGGCCTCTGAGCAGTTCTTC
CASTPSSGGASEQFF
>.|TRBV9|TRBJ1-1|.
TGTGCCAGCAGCGTAGGATTGTGGGCCAATGAAAACACTGAAGCTTTCTTT
CASSVGLWANENTEAFF
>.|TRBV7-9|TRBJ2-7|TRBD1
TGTGCCAGCAGCTTAGACAGGGGGCTGTACGAGCAGTACTTC
CASSLDRGLYEQYF
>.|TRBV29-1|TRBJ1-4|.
TGCAGCGTTGTGGGCAGGGGATCTGAAAAACTGTTTTTT
CSVVGRGSEKLFF
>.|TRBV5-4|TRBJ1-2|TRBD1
TGTGCCAGCAGCTTTCCTGGGACAGGGCAAGGGGGCTACACCTTC
CASSFPGTGQGGYTF
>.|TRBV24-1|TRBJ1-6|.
TGTGCCACCAGTGACCGACAAATTTCACCCCTCCACTTT
CATSDRQISPLHF
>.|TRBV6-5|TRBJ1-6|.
TGTGCCAGCAGCCCCCAAGGGGGTAACAATTCACCCCTCCACTTT
CASSPQGGNNSPLHF